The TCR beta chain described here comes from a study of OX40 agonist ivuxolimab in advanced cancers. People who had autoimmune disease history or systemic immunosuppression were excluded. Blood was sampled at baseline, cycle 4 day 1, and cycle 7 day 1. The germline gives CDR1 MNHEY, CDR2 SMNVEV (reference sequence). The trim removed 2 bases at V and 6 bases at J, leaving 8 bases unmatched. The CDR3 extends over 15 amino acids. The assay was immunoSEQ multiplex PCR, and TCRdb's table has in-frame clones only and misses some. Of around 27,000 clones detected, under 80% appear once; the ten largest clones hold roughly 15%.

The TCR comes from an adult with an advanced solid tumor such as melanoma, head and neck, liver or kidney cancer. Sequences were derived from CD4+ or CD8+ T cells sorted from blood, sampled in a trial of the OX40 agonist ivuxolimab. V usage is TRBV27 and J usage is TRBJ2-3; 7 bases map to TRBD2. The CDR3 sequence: CASSLNGGGMDTQYF. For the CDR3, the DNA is TGTGCCAGCAGTTTAAATGGGGGGGGGATGGATACGCAGTATTTT.